This is a list of T cell receptor beta chains from one sample in a study of T cell repertoires in cytomegalovirus infection. TCRdb passed the reads through MiXCR, listing each CDR3 protein once. The sample records approximately 1,000,000 distinct CDR3 sequences, roughly 31% being singletons. No antigen has been assigned to these receptors. The sequenced sample was cultured CD8+ T cells from PBMCs, obtained from culture after CMV antigen stimulation. These TCRs come from a human donor in good health (CMV status not recorded). Some clones in this sample may be carry-over from other donors' samples. The CDR3 runs from the conserved cysteine through the conserved F or W. The D gene is left open where the match is weak. Expanded clones are given a class, and other clones once, few, many or no size at all.

CDR3 DNA: TGTGCCAGCAGCTTCTGGGACGTCAATCAGCCCCAGCATTTT
CDR3 protein: CASSFWDVNQPQHF
V gene: TRBV7-2
J gene: TRBJ1-5
D gene: .
clone size: many

CDR3 DNA: TGTGCCAGCACCGTCGGCCTTCCTTACAATGAGCAGTTCTTC
CDR3 protein: CASTVGLPYNEQFF
V gene: TRBV27
J gene: TRBJ2-1
D gene: .
clone size: .

CDR3 DNA: TGCGCCAGCAGTCGGCTATGGGGGGGGGATGCATACAATGAGCAGTTCTTC
CDR3 protein: CASSRLWGGDAYNEQFF
V gene: TRBV4-1
J gene: TRBJ2-1
D gene: TRBD2
clone size: few

CDR3 DNA: TGTGCCAGCAGTGACGGCAAAACCTCCTACAATGAGCAGTTCTTC
CDR3 protein: CASSDGKTSYNEQFF
V gene: TRBV6-1
J gene: TRBJ2-1
D gene: .
clone size: many

CDR3 DNA: TGTGCCAGCGAGGACACTGAAGCTTTCTTT
CDR3 protein: CASEDTEAFF
V gene: TRBV2
J gene: TRBJ1-1
D gene: .
clone size: .

CDR3 DNA: TGTGCCAGCTCCATCTCCGGGACAGCCTATTCACCCCTCCACTTT
CDR3 protein: CASSISGTAYSPLHF
V gene: TRBV27
J gene: TRBJ1-6
D gene: TRBD1
clone size: .

CDR3 DNA: TGTGCCAGCAGCATGACAGGGGGCGAGAGAAACTATGGCTACACCTTC
CDR3 protein: CASSMTGGERNYGYTF
V gene: TRBV5-5
J gene: TRBJ1-2
D gene: TRBD1
clone size: .

CDR3 DNA: TGTGCCAGCACCTTATGGGGGGATCGGGAGAACACTGAAGCTTTCTTT
CDR3 protein: CASTLWGDRENTEAFF
V gene: TRBV7-4
J gene: TRBJ1-1
D gene: .
clone size: few

CDR3 DNA: TGTGCCAGCAGTCCGGGACAGGGGACCGACTATGGCTACACCTTC
CDR3 protein: CASSPGQGTDYGYTF
V gene: TRBV27
J gene: TRBJ1-2
D gene: TRBD1
clone size: few

CDR3 DNA: TGTGCCAGCAGTTCCGGGACAGTGAGCTCCTATAATTCACCCCTCCACTTT
CDR3 protein: CASSSGTVSSYNSPLHF
V gene: TRBV5-5
J gene: TRBJ1-6
D gene: TRBD1
clone size: few

CDR3 DNA: TGTGCCAGCAGCACAGGGTCCTTATACAATGAGCAGTTCTTC
CDR3 protein: CASSTGSLYNEQFF
V gene: TRBV7-6
J gene: TRBJ2-1
D gene: .
clone size: .

CDR3 DNA: TGTGCCAGCTTGGGGACGAGGGACAATGAGCAGTTCTTC
CDR3 protein: CASLGTRDNEQFF
V gene: TRBV12-3/TRBV12-4
J gene: TRBJ2-1
D gene: .
clone size: .

CDR3 DNA: TGTGCCACAAGAGCGAGGGACATCGCCAACTATGGCTACACCTTC
CDR3 protein: CATRARDIANYGYTF
V gene: TRBV7-2
J gene: TRBJ1-2
D gene: .
clone size: .

CDR3 DNA: TGTGCCAGCAGCATAGCGGGGGGGAACTCCTACAATGAGCAGTTCTTC
CDR3 protein: CASSIAGGNSYNEQFF
V gene: TRBV27
J gene: TRBJ2-1
D gene: TRBD2
clone size: .

CDR3 DNA: TGTGCCAGCAGTACAGAATGGACAAACTACAATGAGCAGTTCTTC
CDR3 protein: CASSTEWTNYNEQFF
V gene: TRBV12-3/TRBV12-4
J gene: TRBJ2-1
D gene: .
clone size: few

CDR3 DNA: TGTGCCAGCATCCCGGGACAGAGCTCCTACAATGAGCAGTTCTTC
CDR3 protein: CASIPGQSSYNEQFF
V gene: TRBV12-3/TRBV12-4
J gene: TRBJ2-1
D gene: TRBD1
clone size: many

CDR3 DNA: TGTGCCAGCAGCGCCCCGGGACAGGGGCCCAATCAGCCCCAGCATTTT
CDR3 protein: CASSAPGQGPNQPQHF
V gene: TRBV7-9
J gene: TRBJ1-5
D gene: TRBD1
clone size: many

CDR3 DNA: TGTGCCAGCAGCCCGGACAGGGAGCGTGGTAACTATGGCTACACCTTC
CDR3 protein: CASSPDRERGNYGYTF
V gene: TRBV5-4
J gene: TRBJ1-2
D gene: TRBD1
clone size: .

CDR3 DNA: TGTGCCAGCAGCTTACCTGGGAGCCGCTCCTACGAGCAGTACTTC
CDR3 protein: CASSLPGSRSYEQYF
V gene: TRBV7-9
J gene: TRBJ2-7
D gene: .
clone size: .

CDR3 DNA: TGTGCCAACAGCTTAAAAGGGGGGAGAGGCGGGGAGCTGTTTTTT
CDR3 protein: CANSLKGGRGGELFF
V gene: TRBV7-2
J gene: TRBJ2-2
D gene: .
clone size: .

CDR3 DNA: TGTGCCAGCAGTGACCCGTTAATTTTAGACAGGGACTCCTACAATGAGCAGTTCTTC
CDR3 protein: CASSDPLILDRDSYNEQFF
V gene: TRBV6-1
J gene: TRBJ2-1
D gene: TRBD1
clone size: many

CDR3 DNA: TGTGCCACCCCCGTTGGAAACACCATATATTTT
CDR3 protein: CATPVGNTIYF
V gene: TRBV12-3/TRBV12-4
J gene: TRBJ1-3
D gene: .
clone size: .

CDR3 DNA: TGTGCCACCAGCAGAGAAGCGGAGGACAATGAGCAGTTCTTC
CDR3 protein: CATSREAEDNEQFF
V gene: TRBV15
J gene: TRBJ2-1
D gene: .
clone size: .

CDR3 DNA: TGTGCCAGCAGCCTACCGCCTGGGCCCCTAAACACTGAAGCTTTCTTT
CDR3 protein: CASSLPPGPLNTEAFF
V gene: TRBV5-6
J gene: TRBJ1-1
D gene: .
clone size: .

CDR3 DNA: TGTGCCAGCAGCCCTCAGGACACCACCGGGGAGCTGTTTTTT
CDR3 protein: CASSPQDTTGELFF
V gene: TRBV27
J gene: TRBJ2-2
D gene: .
clone size: few

CDR3 DNA: TGTGCCAGCAGTGTTGGACAGGAGTTTAACTATGGCTACACCTTC
CDR3 protein: CASSVGQEFNYGYTF
V gene: TRBV2
J gene: TRBJ1-2
D gene: TRBD1
clone size: .

CDR3 DNA: TGTGCCAGCAGCCAAGATCTGACAGGGAAAGAGACCCAGTACTTC
CDR3 protein: CASSQDLTGKETQYF
V gene: TRBV14
J gene: TRBJ2-5
D gene: TRBD1
clone size: .

CDR3 DNA: TGTGCCAGCAGCTTGACCCTCGACAGGGAAGAGACCCAGTACTTC
CDR3 protein: CASSLTLDREETQYF
V gene: TRBV7-9
J gene: TRBJ2-5
D gene: TRBD1
clone size: few

CDR3 DNA: TGTGCCAGCAGCTTAGGCGGGACAGAAAACACCGGGGAGCTGTTTTTT
CDR3 protein: CASSLGGTENTGELFF
V gene: TRBV7-6
J gene: TRBJ2-2
D gene: .
clone size: many

CDR3 DNA: TGTGCTAGCAGATCGGACATCTCGGGAGAGACCCAGTACTTC
CDR3 protein: CASRSDISGETQYF
V gene: TRBV7-6
J gene: TRBJ2-5
D gene: .
clone size: few

CDR3 DNA: TGCAGTGCTAGCGGCGACTCCTACGAGCAGTACTTC
CDR3 protein: CSASGDSYEQYF
V gene: TRBV20-1
J gene: TRBJ2-7
D gene: .
clone size: few

CDR3 DNA: TGTGCCAGCAGCTTGGAGCCGGTGTCAGGGTTGACAGATACGCAGTATTTT
CDR3 protein: CASSLEPVSGLTDTQYF
V gene: TRBV5-6
J gene: TRBJ2-3
D gene: .
clone size: .

CDR3 DNA: TGTGCCAGCAGTTACGGACCAACTAGGGGACGGGCTTGGGCTTTCTTT
CDR3 protein: CASSYGPTRGRAWAFF
V gene: TRBV6-6
J gene: TRBJ1-1
D gene: .
clone size: .

CDR3 DNA: TGTGCCAGCAGCCCCAACATTCCAGCGGCTAATGAAAAACTGTTTTTT
CDR3 protein: CASSPNIPAANEKLFF
V gene: TRBV7-8
J gene: TRBJ1-4
D gene: .
clone size: .

CDR3 DNA: TGCGCCAGCAAAAAGCGGGGGGGCGGGGAGACCCAGTACTTC
CDR3 protein: CASKKRGGGETQYF
V gene: TRBV10-2
J gene: TRBJ2-5
D gene: TRBD2
clone size: .

CDR3 DNA: TGTGCCAGCAGCTTAGCAACAGCTTATGGCTACACCTTC
CDR3 protein: CASSLATAYGYTF
V gene: TRBV7-9
J gene: TRBJ1-2
D gene: .
clone size: few

CDR3 DNA: TGTGCCACCTCTAGAGGGACGGGGGAGACCCAGTACTTC
CDR3 protein: CATSRGTGETQYF
V gene: TRBV7-2
J gene: TRBJ2-5
D gene: .
clone size: many

CDR3 DNA: TGTGCCAGCATCCGATCTGGAAACAATGAGCAGTTCTTC
CDR3 protein: CASIRSGNNEQFF
V gene: TRBV6-5
J gene: TRBJ2-1
D gene: .
clone size: .

CDR3 DNA: TGCGCCAGCAGCCAAGGATGGGAGGGTAGTAATGAAAAACTGTTTTTT
CDR3 protein: CASSQGWEGSNEKLFF
V gene: TRBV4-1
J gene: TRBJ1-4
D gene: .
clone size: .

CDR3 DNA: TGTGCTAGTGGTTTAGGGGCAGACAATGAGCAGTTCTTC
CDR3 protein: CASGLGADNEQFF
V gene: TRBV12-5
J gene: TRBJ2-1
D gene: .
clone size: once

CDR3 DNA: TGTGCCAGCAGCCCTTATATGACAATGCCTAGCACAGATACGCAGTATTTT
CDR3 protein: CASSPYMTMPSTDTQYF
V gene: TRBV7-2
J gene: TRBJ2-3
D gene: .
clone size: many

CDR3 DNA: TGCGCCAGCAGCCAAGAAGACTGGACTAGCGGGGGGAGCACAGATACGCAGTATTTT
CDR3 protein: CASSQEDWTSGGSTDTQYF
V gene: TRBV4-1
J gene: TRBJ2-3
D gene: TRBD2
clone size: .

CDR3 DNA: TGTGCCAGCAGCTTAGCGCTCTGGGCTAACTATGGCTACACCTTC
CDR3 protein: CASSLALWANYGYTF
V gene: TRBV7-9
J gene: TRBJ1-2
D gene: .
clone size: few

CDR3 DNA: TGTGCCAGCAGCTTAGTAGCGGGGGCTTTAACGCAAGAGACCCAGTACTTC
CDR3 protein: CASSLVAGALTQETQYF
V gene: TRBV7-6
J gene: TRBJ2-5
D gene: TRBD2
clone size: many

CDR3 DNA: TGTGCCAGCAGCCCTAGACCGCAGCGGGAGACCCAGTACTTC
CDR3 protein: CASSPRPQRETQYF
V gene: TRBV12-3/TRBV12-4
J gene: TRBJ2-5
D gene: .
clone size: few

CDR3 DNA: TGCGCCAGCAGCACCGACAGGGGGACGGGAACTGAAGCTTTCTTT
CDR3 protein: CASSTDRGTGTEAFF
V gene: TRBV5-1
J gene: TRBJ1-1
D gene: TRBD1
clone size: few

CDR3 DNA: TGTGCCAGCAGGACACCCTTACAGGAATACTCTGGAAACACCATATATTTT
CDR3 protein: CASRTPLQEYSGNTIYF
V gene: TRBV6-9
J gene: TRBJ1-3
D gene: .
clone size: few

CDR3 DNA: TGTGCCAGCAGCCCGGCCCGGCCCTATGGCTACACCTTC
CDR3 protein: CASSPARPYGYTF
V gene: TRBV7-4
J gene: TRBJ1-2
D gene: .
clone size: .